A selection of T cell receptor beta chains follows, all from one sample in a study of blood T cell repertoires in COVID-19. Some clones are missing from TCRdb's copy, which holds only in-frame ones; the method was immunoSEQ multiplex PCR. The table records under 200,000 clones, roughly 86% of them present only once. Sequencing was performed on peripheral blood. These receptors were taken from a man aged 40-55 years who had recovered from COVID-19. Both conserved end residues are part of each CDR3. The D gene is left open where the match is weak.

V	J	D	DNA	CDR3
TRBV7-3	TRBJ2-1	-	TGTGCCAGCAGCTTAAACGGTGGGGAGGATGAGCAGTTCTTC	CASSLNGGEDEQFF
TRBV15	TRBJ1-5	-	TGTGCCACCAGCAAGGGGGTACAGCCCCAGCATTTT	CATSKGVQPQHF
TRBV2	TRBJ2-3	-	TGTGCCAGCAGCAGGGGCAGGGGAAGCACAGATACGCAGTATTTT	CASSRGRGSTDTQYF
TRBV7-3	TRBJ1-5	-	TGTGCCAGCAGCCCGGGACACAATCAGCCCCAGCATTTT	CASSPGHNQPQHF
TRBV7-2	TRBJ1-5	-	TGTGCCAGCAGCTTATTTCAAGGGGGTTCGGGGCCCCAGCATTTT	CASSLFQGGSGPQHF
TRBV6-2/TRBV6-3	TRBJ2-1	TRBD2	TGTGCCAGCAGTTTGACTAGCGGGAGGTGGAATGAGCAGTTCTTC	CASSLTSGRWNEQFF
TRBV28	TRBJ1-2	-	TGTGCCAGCGAAAGGGGTGGCTATGGCTACACCTTC	CASERGGYGYTF
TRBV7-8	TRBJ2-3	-	TGTGCCAGCAGCCAAACAGGGGATACGCAGTATTTT	CASSQTGDTQYF
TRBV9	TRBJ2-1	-	TGTGCCAGCAGCACCCAAGGGGGCTACAATGAGCAGTTCTTC	CASSTQGGYNEQFF
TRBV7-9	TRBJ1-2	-	TGTGCCAGCAGCTTAGGGCAGAAGAATGGCTACACCTTC	CASSLGQKNGYTF
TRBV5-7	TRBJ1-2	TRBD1	TGTGCCAGCAGCTCAGACAGGGGGCGGGGTAGCTACACCTTC	CASSSDRGRGSYTF